One and the same sample provided the 25 T cell receptor beta chains below, sequenced in a study of blood T cell repertoires in COVID-19. Only in-frame clones appear in the TCRdb table, and some are missing; sequencing was by immunoSEQ multiplex PCR. The repertoire holds 180,000 or so clones, with around 85% as singletons. The sequenced sample was peripheral blood. The receptors stem from a woman of 80 years or more with acute or convalescent COVID-19.

The table lists this clone with a count of one. The chain links TRBV19 to TRBJ2-1, with D unresolved. V shed 3 bases and J shed 0 bases, with 9 bases lying between them. The CDR3 spans 15 residues. Germline V gene lookup returns CDR1 LNHDA and CDR2 SQIVND (reference sequence). The CDR3 loop reads CASSMVRSSYNEQFF. The CDR3 nucleotides read TGTGCCAGTAGTATGGTGCGGAGCTCCTACAATGAGCAGTTCTTC.

The V call is TRBV7-8, the J call TRBJ2-2; no reliable D call. CDR1 is SGHVS and CDR2 is FQNEAQ in the germline V gene. The CDR3 spans 16 residues. The V end lost 5 bases, the J end lost 1 base, and 14 bases lay between the germline ends. CDR3 residues: CASSPKRYLNTGELFF. The CDR3 DNA reads as TGTGCCAGCAGCCCCAAGAGGTACCTGAACACCGGGGAGCTGTTTTTT.

As concerns this clone: Other nucleotide sequences from this sample produce the same CDR3. The chain carries TRBV11-3 and TRBJ2-1; D is ambiguous. The ends were cut back, 1 base at V and 7 bases at J, with 8 bases in the middle. Germline V CDR1 and CDR2: SGHNT, YENEEA. This CDR3 comprises 13 residues. The CDR3 sequence is CASSLAGGNEQFF. CDR3 DNA sequence: TGTGCCAGCAGCTTAGCGGGTGGTAATGAGCAGTTCTTC.

The chain has TRBV4-3 and TRBJ1-1; tentatively, D is TRBD1 (5 bases). With 0 bases removed from V and 8 bases from J, the gap between germline ends came to 13 bases. From germline, CDR1 is LGHNA and CDR2 YSLEER. The CDR3 loop spans 14 amino acids. CDR3 bases: TGCGCCAGCAGCCAAGATATCCAGGGCCTCGAAGCTTTCTTT. Protein: CASSQDIQGLEAFF.

V is TRBV24-1 and J is TRBJ2-1, with 9 bases aligning to TRBD2. V was clipped by 7 bases and J by 8 bases; unmatched bases: 11. This CDR3 contains 15 residues. Germline V gives CDR1 KGHDR, CDR2 SFDVKD. CDR3 region: CATSQASGVRDEQFF. The CDR3 coding sequence is TGTGCCACCAGCCAAGCTAGCGGGGTGAGGGATGAGCAGTTCTTC.

The rearrangement joins TRBV7-9 to TRBJ1-4; D call uncertain. CDR1 is SEHNR, CDR2 FQNEAQ, per germline (reference sequence). The CDR3 has 13 residues. Trimming took off 2 bases at V and 5 bases at J, with 6 bases between the two ends. For the CDR3, the DNA is TGTGCCAGCAGCTTAAACAGCAATGAAAAACTGTTTTTT. This translates into CASSLNSNEKLFF.

J is TRBJ2-3 and V is TRBV5-3, with 10 bases that match TRBD2. TRBV5-3 is classed as an ORF, of uncertain function. CDR3 length: 16 residues. Trimming took 3 bases from V and 7 from J; bases not matched to a gene: 11. The CDR3 region has the DNA TGTGCCAGAAGCTCCCGAGGAGCGGGAGGGCCAAATACGCAGTATTTT. As protein: CARSSRGAGGPNTQYF.

This rearrangement joins TRBV6-2 or TRBV6-3 to TRBJ2-7; 11 bases match TRBD2. CDR1 is MNHEY and CDR2 is SVGEGT in the germline V gene. The CDR3 covers 15 residues. J was trimmed by 4 bases and V by 5 bases; bases with no gene match: 7. The CDR3 here is CASSDPTSGIYEQYF. The CDR3, as DNA: TGTGCCAGCAGTGACCCGACTAGCGGGATATACGAGCAGTACTTC.

The rearrangement uses TRBV3-1 (or the pseudogene TRBV3-2) and TRBJ2-5; the match to TRBD2 covers 12 bases. Germline V gene data show CDR1 as LGHDT and CDR2 as YNNKEL (reference sequence). J lost 2 bases, V lost 4 bases, and 8 bases had no gene match. The CDR3 runs 17 residues. In DNA, the CDR3 is TGTGCCAGCAGCCCTCGACTAGCGGGGGCGCGACAAGAGACCCAGTACTTC. The encoded protein is CASSPRLAGARQETQYF.

This clone was observed a handful of times. J is TRBJ1-2 and V is TRBV14, with D perhaps matching TRBD1 (5 bases). The CDR3 is made up of 13 amino acids. Germline lookup yields CDR1 SGHDN and CDR2 FVKESK. V shed 0 bases and J shed 9 bases, with 11 bases lying between them. The CDR3 sequence: CASSQDLEGSYTF. The CDR3 coding sequence is TGTGCCAGCAGCCAAGATCTGGAGGGGAGCTACACCTTC.

V and J are TRBV5-1 and TRBJ1-1; 9 positions match TRBD1. This CDR3 has 17 amino acids. V shed 4 bases, J shed 4 bases, and the junction held 14 bases outside the gene matches. CDR1 is SGHRS, CDR2 YFSETQ, per germline. The CDR3 sequence: CASSRAWTGDAATEAFF. In DNA, the CDR3 is TGCGCCAGCAGCCGGGCTTGGACAGGGGACGCGGCCACTGAAGCTTTCTTT.

This sequence joins TRBV30 and TRBJ1-2; D is possibly TRBD1 (6 bases). CDR1 is GTSNPN and CDR2 is SVGIG in the germline V gene (reference sequence). CDR3 length: 12 residues. With 2 bases removed from V and 5 bases from J, the gap between germline ends came to 9 bases. The CDR3 bases are TGTGCCTGGAGTCCCGGACAGTATGGCTACACCTTC. Translated, it gives CAWSPGQYGYTF.

V gene TRBV7-2 combines with J gene TRBJ2-7, with 7 bases that match TRBD1. The V and J ends lost 3 bases and 5 bases, in that order; junction bases with no gene match: 7. This CDR3 is 14 amino acids long. The germline gives CDR1 SGHTA, CDR2 FQGNSA. CDR3 amino acids: CASSFGTERHEQYF. DNA for the CDR3: TGTGCCAGCAGCTTTGGGACAGAACGGCACGAGCAGTACTTC.

This clone has only a few counts. The chain is built from TRBV5-6 and TRBJ2-2; no clear D. This CDR3 is built from 13 residues. Per germline, CDR1 SGHDT and CDR2 YYEEEE. Between the trimmed V and J ends, which lost 3 bases and 6 bases, there was a span of 9 bases. The CDR3 sequence is CASSSEKPGELFF. CDR3 nucleotides: TGTGCCAGCAGCTCCGAGAAGCCCGGGGAGCTGTTTTTT.

The gene calls are TRBV19 and TRBJ1-2, with 9 positions matching TRBD1. V gave up 5 bases and J gave up 5 bases; unmatched junction bases: 6. Germline assignment: CDR1 LNHDA and CDR2 SQIVND (reference sequence). CDR3 size: 14 residues. The CDR3 nucleotides are TGTGCCAGTAGTGAGGGACAGGGATTATATGGCTACACCTTC. Translation: CASSEGQGLYGYTF.

The V call is TRBV30, the J call TRBJ1-6, with a possible D match to TRBD1 (6 bases). The V end was cut by 3 bases, the J end by 7 bases, with 16 bases between. Germline V gives CDR1 GTSNPN, CDR2 SVGIG (reference sequence). The CDR3 runs 15 residues. The CDR3 DNA reads as TGTGCCTGGAGGCCTTCCGGGACAAGAAATTCACCCCTCCACTTT. This translates into CAWRPSGTRNSPLHF.

The genes are TRBV5-5 and TRBJ1-5; D unresolved. CDR1 is SGHKS, CDR2 YYEKEE, per germline (reference sequence). With 1 base removed from V and 0 bases from J, the gap between germline ends came to 8 bases. The CDR3 extends over 15 amino acids. CDR3 protein: CASSLSPYSNQPQHF. The DNA of the CDR3 is TGTGCCAGCAGCTTGAGTCCCTATAGCAATCAGCCCCAGCATTTT. The variable domain in full, completed from reference TRBV5-5 and TRBJ1-5, reads DAGVTQSPTHLIKTRGQQVTLRCSPISGHKSVSWYQQVLGQGPQFIFQYYEKEERGRGNFPDRFSARQFPNYSSELNVNALLLGDSALYLCASSLSPYSNQPQHFGDGTRLSIL.

V is TRBV18 and J is TRBJ1-2, with 8 bases fitting TRBD1. The V gene end was trimmed by 2 bases and the J gene end by 6 bases; junction bases not matched to a gene: 8. The CDR3 contains 15 residues. Germline V gene lookup returns CDR1 KGHSH and CDR2 LQKENI. Here the CDR3 reads CASSPETGDRNGYTF. CDR3 bases: TGTGCCAGCTCACCAGAGACAGGGGACCGGAATGGCTACACCTTC. Filled out from reference TRBV18 and TRBJ1-2, the complete variable domain reads NAGVMQNPRHLVRRRGQEARLRCSPMKGHSHVYWYRQLPEEGLKFMVYLQKENIIDESGMPKERFSAEFPKEGPSILRIQQVVRGDSAAYFCASSPETGDRNGYTFGSGTRLTVV.

The chain recombines TRBV6-6 with TRBJ1-2, with D unresolved. In germline, CDR1 is MNHNY, CDR2 SVGAGI (reference sequence). The V gene lost 2 bases and the J gene lost 4 bases, with 8 bases spanning the gap. The CDR3 contains 13 residues. CDR3 protein: CASSYRGVYGYTF. For the CDR3, the DNA is TGTGCCAGCAGTTACCGAGGAGTCTATGGCTACACCTTC.

This chain joins TRBV29-1 and TRBJ2-5, with D uncertain. V was cut by 2 bases and J by 5 bases, with 9 bases left in between. The germline CDR1 and CDR2 sequences are SQVTM and ANQGSEA. The CDR3 loop spans 12 amino acids. Written as DNA, the CDR3 is TGCAGCGTTGAATCCGGGTGGGAGACCCAGTACTTC. Residues: CSVESGWETQYF.

This clone appeared a single time. The gene calls are TRBV30 and TRBJ2-7, with 7 bases fitting TRBD1. CDR3 size: 11 residues. V gave up 2 bases and J gave up 6 bases; unmatched junction bases: 1. Germline CDR1 GTSNPN, CDR2 SVGIG (reference sequence). CDR3 nucleotide sequence: TGTGCCTGGAGTTCAGGGGGCGAGCAGTACTTC. The encoded protein is CAWSSGGEQYF.

This clone has just one count. The chain has TRBV3-1 (or the pseudogene TRBV3-2) and TRBJ2-2, with a possible D match to TRBD1 (6 bases). V lost 0 bases to trimming and J lost 0 bases, with 14 bases between them. CDR3 length equals 18 residues. CDR1 is LGHDT, CDR2 YNNKEL, per germline (reference sequence). The CDR3 spells CASSQDQGPQPNTGELFF. The CDR3 nucleotides are TGTGCCAGCAGCCAAGATCAGGGGCCACAACCGAACACCGGGGAGCTGTTTTTT.

This chain joins TRBV19 and TRBJ1-2; 9 nucleotides agree with TRBD1. CDR3 size: 15 residues. Germline loops: CDR1 LNHDA, CDR2 SQIVND (reference sequence). Losses at the gene ends were 5 bases for V and 3 bases for J; bases not matched to a gene: 7. In DNA, the CDR3 is TGTGCCAGTAGTCTACAGGGGGCAACGGACTATGGCTACACCTTC. Amino acid sequence: CASSLQGATDYGYTF.

The chain recombines TRBV7-9 with TRBJ1-5; no reliable D call. This CDR3 spans 15 amino acids. Trimming pared 5 bases from V and 0 bases from J, leaving 11 bases between. Germline V gene data show CDR1 as SEHNR and CDR2 as FQNEAQ (reference sequence). CDR3 coding DNA: TGTGCCAGCAGCCCAGGCGATTATAGCAATCAGCCCCAGCATTTT. It translates to CASSPGDYSNQPQHF.

The J gene is TRBJ2-6, the V gene TRBV9, with D perhaps matching TRBD1 (6 bases). CDR3 size: 15 residues. Trimming pared 3 bases from V and 0 bases from J, leaving 7 bases between. Germline CDR1 and CDR2: SGDLS and YYNGEE. The CDR3 DNA reads as TGTGCCAGCAGCGCAGGGGCCTCTGGGGCCAACGTCCTGACTTTC. Translation: CASSAGASGANVLTF.